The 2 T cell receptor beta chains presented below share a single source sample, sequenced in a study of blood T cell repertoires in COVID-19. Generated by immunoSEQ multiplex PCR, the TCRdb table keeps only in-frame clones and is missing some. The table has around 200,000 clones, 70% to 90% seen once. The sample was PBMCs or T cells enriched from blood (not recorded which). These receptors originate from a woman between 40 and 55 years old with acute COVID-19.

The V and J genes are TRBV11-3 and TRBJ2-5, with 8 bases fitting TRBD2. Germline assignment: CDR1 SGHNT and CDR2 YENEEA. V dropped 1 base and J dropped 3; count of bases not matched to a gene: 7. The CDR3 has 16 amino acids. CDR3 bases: TGTGCCAGCAGCTTAGGGTCTCGGGGGGGCGAAGAGACCCAGTACTTC. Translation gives CASSLGSRGGEETQYF.

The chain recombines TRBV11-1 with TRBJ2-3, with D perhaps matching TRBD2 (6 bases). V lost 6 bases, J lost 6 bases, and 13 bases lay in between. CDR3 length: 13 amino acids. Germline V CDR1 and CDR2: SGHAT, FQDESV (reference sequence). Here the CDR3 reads CASRAGGDDTQYF. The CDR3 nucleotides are TGTGCCAGCAGGGCCGGAGGGGACGATACGCAGTATTTT.